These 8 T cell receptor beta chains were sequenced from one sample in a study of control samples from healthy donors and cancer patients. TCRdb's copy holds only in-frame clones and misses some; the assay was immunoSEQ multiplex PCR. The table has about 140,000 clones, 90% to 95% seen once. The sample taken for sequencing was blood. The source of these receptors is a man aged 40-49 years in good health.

The chain's CDR3 is CASRERDGQTQPQHF. In DNA form, the CDR3 reads TGTGCCAGCAGGGAACGGGACGGCCAGACCCAGCCCCAGCATTTT. V usage is TRBV2 and J usage is TRBJ1-5; perhaps TRBD1 as D (5 bases). From germline, CDR1 is SNHLY and CDR2 FYNNEI. This CDR3 has 15 amino acids. Trimming stripped 6 bases from V and 7 bases from J, with 19 bases between.

As DNA, the CDR3 is TGTGCCAGCAGCCCAAGTGGAGGGGGCAGGGGAGAGACCCAGTACTTC. This sequence encodes CASSPSGGGRGETQYF. The genes are TRBV7-9 and TRBJ2-5; D is perhaps TRBD1 (7 bases). Trimming took 5 bases from V and 4 from J, leaving 20 bases between them. In germline, CDR1 is SEHNR, CDR2 FQNEAQ (reference sequence). The CDR3 loop spans 16 amino acids.

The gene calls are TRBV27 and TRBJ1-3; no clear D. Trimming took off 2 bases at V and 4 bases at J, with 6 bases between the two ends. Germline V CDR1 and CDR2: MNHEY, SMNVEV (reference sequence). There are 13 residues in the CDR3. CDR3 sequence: CASSLGQGNTIYF. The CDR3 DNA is TGTGCCAGCAGTTTAGGGCAGGGAAACACCATATATTTT.

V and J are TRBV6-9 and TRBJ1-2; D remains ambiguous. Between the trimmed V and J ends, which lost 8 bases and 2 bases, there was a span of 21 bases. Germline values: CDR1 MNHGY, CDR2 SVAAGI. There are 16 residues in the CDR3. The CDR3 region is CASPRARSDPNYGYTF. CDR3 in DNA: TGTGCCAGCCCTCGGGCTAGATCTGACCCAAACTATGGCTACACCTTC.

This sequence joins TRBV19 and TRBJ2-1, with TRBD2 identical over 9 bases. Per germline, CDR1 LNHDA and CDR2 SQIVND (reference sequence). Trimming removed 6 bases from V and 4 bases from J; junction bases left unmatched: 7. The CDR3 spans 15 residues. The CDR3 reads CASSVSGGNYNEQFF. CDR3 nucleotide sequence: TGTGCCAGTAGCGTTAGCGGGGGAAATTACAATGAGCAGTTCTTC.

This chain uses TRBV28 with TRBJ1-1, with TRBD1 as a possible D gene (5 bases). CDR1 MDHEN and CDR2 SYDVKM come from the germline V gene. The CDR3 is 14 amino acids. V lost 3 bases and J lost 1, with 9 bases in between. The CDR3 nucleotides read TGTGCCAGCAGTTTTCGGACACCGAACACTGAAGCTTTCTTT. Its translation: CASSFRTPNTEAFF.

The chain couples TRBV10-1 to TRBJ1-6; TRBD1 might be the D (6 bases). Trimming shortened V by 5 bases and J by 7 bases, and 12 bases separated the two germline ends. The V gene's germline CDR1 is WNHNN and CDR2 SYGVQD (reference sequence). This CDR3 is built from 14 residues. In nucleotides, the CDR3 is TGCGCCAGCAGTTTCGACAGGCGGAATTCACCCCTCCACTTT. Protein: CASSFDRRNSPLHF.

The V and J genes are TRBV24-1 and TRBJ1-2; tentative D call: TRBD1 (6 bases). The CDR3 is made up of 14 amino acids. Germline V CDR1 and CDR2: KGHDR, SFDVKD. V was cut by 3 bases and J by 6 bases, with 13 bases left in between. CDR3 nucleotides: TGTGCCACCAGTGATCCCCAGGGGATTGATGGCTACACCTTC. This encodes CATSDPQGIDGYTF.